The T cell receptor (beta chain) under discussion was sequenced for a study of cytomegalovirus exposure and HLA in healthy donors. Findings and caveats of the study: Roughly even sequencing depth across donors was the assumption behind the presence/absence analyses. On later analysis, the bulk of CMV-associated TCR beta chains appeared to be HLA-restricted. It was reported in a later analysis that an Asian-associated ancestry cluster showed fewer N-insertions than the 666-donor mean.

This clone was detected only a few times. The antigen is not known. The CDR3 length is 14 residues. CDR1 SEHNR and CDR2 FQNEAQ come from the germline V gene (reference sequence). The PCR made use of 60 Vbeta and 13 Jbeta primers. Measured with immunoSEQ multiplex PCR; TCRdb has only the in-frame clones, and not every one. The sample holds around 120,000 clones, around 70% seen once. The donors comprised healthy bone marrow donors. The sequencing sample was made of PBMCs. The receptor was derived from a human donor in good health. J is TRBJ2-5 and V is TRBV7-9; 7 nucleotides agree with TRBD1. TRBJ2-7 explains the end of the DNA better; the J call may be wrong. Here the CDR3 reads CASSLRTGPYEQYF. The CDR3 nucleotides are TGTGCCAGCAGCTTAAGGACAGGTCCCTACGAGCAGTACTTC.